This entry lists 14 T cell receptor beta chains sequenced from one sample in a study of regulatory T cells in long-lasting Graves disease. Noted time point: newly diagnosed GD, antithyroid drugs for less than 3 months. RNA from PBMCs was the source of the TCR library. For TCR beta, libraries came from iRepertoire HTBI primers and Arm-PCR of CDR3 regions. TCRdb independently ran MiXCR on the multiplex PCR reads; one entry per CDR3 protein. This sample carries approximately 440,000 distinct CDR3 sequences, roughly 16% of them seen once, and the ten largest clones take 12%. This same sample was also taken into another study, of T cells in Graves' hyperthyroidism and ophthalmopathy.

Sequenced material: peripheral blood mononuclear cells (PBMCs), taken at new diagnosis, from a patient treated with antithyroid drugs. These receptor sequences come from a middle-aged man with Graves disease.

This clonotype was recorded many times. The chain couples TRBV5-1 to TRBJ1-1, with 8 bases that match TRBD1. Trimming cost V 3 bases and J 1 base; bases outside gene matches: 2. The V gene's germline CDR1 is SGHRS and CDR2 YFSETQ. The CDR3 loop spans 14 amino acids. The CDR3 region is CASSSGTGNTEAFF. CDR3 coding DNA: TGCGCCAGCAGCTCCGGGACAGGGAACACTGAAGCTTTCTTT.

The gene calls are TRBV19 and TRBJ2-5, with D hard to call. Germline assignment: CDR1 LNHDA and CDR2 SQIVND (reference sequence). The CDR3 sequence is 12 residues long. V lost 0 bases, J lost 5 bases, and 4 bases lay in between. The CDR3 bases are TGTGCCAGTAGTATAGATAAGGAGACCCAGTACTTC. Its protein product is CASSIDKETQYF.

The chain recombines TRBV3-1 with TRBJ2-1; D unclear. Per germline, CDR1 LGHDT and CDR2 YNNKEL (reference sequence). This CDR3 has 13 amino acids. The V end lost 4 bases, the J end lost 5 bases, and 9 bases lay between the germline ends. The CDR3 sequence: CASSRIPDNEQFF. In nucleotides, the CDR3 is TGTGCCAGCAGCCGAATACCAGACAATGAGCAGTTCTTC.

In its sample, this clonotype was seen many times. The rearrangement joins TRBV20-1 to TRBJ2-1; maybe TRBD1 (5 bases). Germline assignment: CDR1 DFQATT and CDR2 SNEGSKA (reference sequence). The CDR3 covers 14 residues. V was trimmed by 6 bases and J by 6 bases, leaving 18 bases between them. The CDR3: CSAIGARRGNEQFF. CDR3 sequence (DNA): TGCAGTGCCATAGGGGCTAGAAGGGGCAATGAGCAGTTCTTC.

This clonotype was counted many times. The V call is TRBV20-1, the J call TRBJ1-2; TRBD1 aligns across 9 bases. With 1 base clipped from V and 4 bases from J, the junction kept 4 bases outside the gene matches. CDR3 size: 14 residues. Germline V gene lookup returns CDR1 DFQATT and CDR2 SNEGSKA (reference sequence). CDR3 residues: CSARGDRAPYGYTF. The CDR3 nucleotides are TGCAGTGCTAGAGGGGACAGGGCCCCCTATGGCTACACCTTC.

This rearrangement joins TRBV6-2 or TRBV6-3 to TRBJ2-5, with 10 bases matching TRBD1. The CDR3 consists of 18 residues. The trim removed 0 bases at V and 3 bases at J, leaving 10 bases unmatched. Looked up from germline, CDR1 is MNHEY and CDR2 is SVGEGT. For the CDR3, the DNA is TGTGCCAGCAGTTACTCGATAGAGACTGGACAGGGGGAAGAGACCCAGTACTTC. Protein product: CASSYSIETGQGEETQYF.

This clonotype was seen repeatedly, ten times or more. This chain connects TRBV15 to TRBJ1-1; D unresolved. Germline V gene sequence: CDR1 LNHNV, CDR2 YYDKDF (reference sequence). V was pared by 1 base and J by 4 bases, with 10 bases between. CDR3 length: 14 residues. The CDR3 nucleotides are TGTGCCACCAGCAGAGGAGGAAGGGCCACTGAAGCTTTCTTT. Protein product: CATSRGGRATEAFF.

This clonotype came up a few times. The chain recombines TRBV30 with TRBJ2-1; TRBD2 matches 11 bases. The trim removed 2 bases at V and 6 bases at J, leaving 3 bases unmatched. CDR1 and CDR2 from the germline V gene are GTSNPN and SVGIG (reference sequence). The CDR3 is 14 amino acids. Written as DNA, the CDR3 is TGTGCCTGGAGTTTGGGACTAGCGGCCAATGAGCAGTTCTTC. Translated, it gives CAWSLGLAANEQFF.

The rearrangement joins TRBV9 to TRBJ2-7; D is perhaps TRBD1 or TRBD2 (5 bases each). Trimming removed 4 bases at V and 3 bases at J, with 11 bases between. Germline lookup yields CDR1 SGDLS and CDR2 YYNGEE. The CDR3 totals 13 residues. CDR3 protein: CASSHRDHYEQYF. CDR3 in DNA: TGTGCCAGCAGCCACCGGGACCACTACGAGCAGTACTTC.

This clonotype came up many times. The chain couples TRBV7-9 to TRBJ1-4; no clear D. V lost 5 bases to trimming and J lost 5 bases, with 9 bases between them. This CDR3 spans 13 amino acids. Germline V lookup: CDR1 SEHNR, CDR2 FQNEAQ (reference sequence). CDR3 residues: CASSPTANEKLFF. The CDR3 bases are TGTGCCAGCAGCCCTACGGCGAATGAAAAACTGTTTTTT. Drawing the rest from reference TRBV7-9 and TRBJ1-4, the complete variable domain is DTGVSQNPRHKITKRGQNVTFRCDPISEHNRLYWYRQTLGQGPEFLTYFQNEAQLEKSRLLSDRFSAERPKGSFSTLEIQRTEQGDSAMYLCASSPTANEKLFFGSGTQLSVL.

The chain uses TRBV11-1 and TRBJ2-7; TRBD1 matches 11 bases. The CDR3 loop spans 15 amino acids. CDR1 and CDR2 (germline): SGHAT, FQDESV (reference sequence). The ends lost 4 bases at V and 5 bases at J; junction bases unmatched: 7. The CDR3 bases are TGTGCCAGCAGCTCCTGGGACAGGGGGTCACACGAGCAGTACTTC. It codes for CASSSWDRGSHEQYF.

This clonotype has more than one count but fewer than ten. The rearrangement joins TRBV27 to TRBJ2-3; TRBD2 matches 14 bases. CDR1 is MNHEY and CDR2 is SMNVEV in the germline V gene (reference sequence). Trimming removed 2 bases from V and 6 bases from J; junction bases left unmatched: 19. The CDR3 has 21 amino acids. CDR3 nucleotide sequence: TGTGCCAGCAGTTTAAGAGGGTCCGGGACTAGCGGGAGCGCGGGCTGGGATACGCAGTATTTT. Translating it yields CASSLRGSGTSGSAGWDTQYF.

This clonotype was detected only a few times. The chain combines TRBV20-1 with TRBJ2-2; D tentatively reads TRBD1 or TRBD2 (5 bases each). Trimming left V 1 base short and J 4 bases short, with 7 bases between. This CDR3 region has 13 residues. The germline V gene has CDR1 DFQATT and CDR2 SNEGSKA (reference sequence). The CDR3 nucleotides read TGCAGTGCTAGAGGGGGGTCCACCGGGGAGCTGTTTTTT. This encodes CSARGGSTGELFF.

As to this clonotype: A read error may explain this, as a much larger clone is one base away. No conserved phenylalanine or tryptophan is present at the end of the CDR3, so a read error is the likely explanation. The V gene is TRBV13, the J gene TRBJ2-7; 7 bases agree with TRBD2. The CDR3 covers 14 residues. Germline V gene sequence: CDR1 PRHDT, CDR2 FYEKMQ (reference sequence). The CDR3 reads CASSLLLANYEQYL. DNA of the CDR3: TGCGCCAGCAGCTTGCTACTAGCGAACTACGAGCAGTACCTC.